One sample yielded the 24 T cell receptor beta chains listed below, sequenced in a study of cytomegalovirus exposure and HLA in healthy donors. The PCR employed 60 Vbeta primers together with 13 Jbeta primers. Sequenced by immunoSEQ multiplex PCR; TCRdb stores in-frame clones only, minus some. The table records about 85,000 clones, 67% of them present only once. The source material was PBMCs. The receptors were gathered from a man aged 30 to 39 in good health and CMV-seronegative.

This chain uses TRBV11-2 with TRBJ1-1, with D hard to call. Per germline, CDR1 SGHAT and CDR2 FQNNGV. The length of the CDR3 is 15 residues. V lost 4 bases to trimming and J lost 0 bases, with 12 bases between them. As DNA, the CDR3 is TGTGCCAGCAGCTCTCTCGGGAGACTGAACACTGAAGCTTTCTTT. Translating gives CASSSLGRLNTEAFF.

The chain joins TRBV4-1 to TRBJ2-1; D remains ambiguous. V lost 1 base and J lost 10, with 5 bases in between. Germline CDR1 MGHRA, CDR2 YSYEKL. This CDR3 region has 11 residues. This CDR3 is CASSQGLEQFF. The CDR3 DNA reads TGCGCCAGCAGCCAAGGTTTAGAGCAGTTCTTC.

The chain carries TRBV18 and TRBJ2-7, with 13 positions matching TRBD2. The CDR3 consists of 17 residues. Germline V CDR1 and CDR2: KGHSH, LQKENI. The J segment lost 4 bases and the V segment lost 1 base, leaving 7 bases of the junction unmatched. The CDR3 region is CASSPRTGTSGAYEQYF. CDR3 coding DNA: TGTGCCAGCTCACCACGGACCGGGACTAGCGGGGCTTACGAGCAGTACTTC.

This CDR3 is CASSFKTGLATDTQYF. CDR3 sequence (DNA): TGTGCCAGCAGCTTTAAGACAGGACTAGCCACAGATACGCAGTATTTT. V is TRBV5-4 and J is TRBJ2-3, with 8 positions matching TRBD2. There are 16 residues in the CDR3. CDR1 and CDR2 (germline): SGHNT, YYREEE (reference sequence). Unmatched junction bases numbered 7, after V lost 2 bases and J lost 2 bases.

This chain links TRBV2 with TRBJ2-5, with a possible D match to TRBD1 (5 bases). There are 14 residues in the CDR3. The V gene lost 6 bases and the J gene lost 2 bases, with 13 bases spanning the gap. Germline lookup yields CDR1 SNHLY and CDR2 FYNNEI. The CDR3 loop is CASSPPRGQETQYF. CDR3 in DNA: TGTGCCAGCAGCCCCCCAAGGGGACAAGAGACCCAGTACTTC.

This clone appeared a few times. The V gene is TRBV6-6, the J gene TRBJ1-5, with 7 bases lining up with TRBD1. The germline V gene has CDR1 MNHNY and CDR2 SVGAGI (reference sequence). Trimming at V came to 6 bases and at J to 6 bases, leaving 5 bases not matched to a gene. The CDR3 has 13 amino acids. The CDR3 here is CASRPRTGQPQHF. The CDR3 DNA is TGTGCCAGCAGACCTCGGACAGGTCAGCCCCAGCATTTT.

The chain is built from TRBV7-8 and TRBJ2-5; D is unresolved. The V and J ends lost 2 bases and 1 base respectively, with 11 bases between them. The CDR3 totals 15 residues. CDR1 and CDR2 from the germline V gene are SGHVS and FQNEAQ. Here the CDR3 reads CASSLYRYSQETQYF. The CDR3 bases are TGTGCCAGCAGCTTATACCGGTACTCCCAAGAGACCCAGTACTTC.

This chain connects TRBV19 to TRBJ2-1; no reliable D call. Per the germline V gene, CDR1 is LNHDA and CDR2 is SQIVND (reference sequence). The CDR3 contains 13 residues. V lost 7 bases and J 4 bases, leaving 11 bases between the germline ends. CDR3 residues: CASNETTYNEQFF. The CDR3 DNA reads as TGTGCCAGTAACGAAACTACATACAATGAGCAGTTCTTC.

This clone showed up just a few times. The chain is built from TRBV28 and TRBJ1-2, with 10 bases matching TRBD1. V lost 4 bases to trimming and J lost 4 bases; unmatched junction nucleotides: 3. The germline V gene has CDR1 MDHEN and CDR2 SYDVKM. The CDR3 loop spans 14 amino acids. The CDR3 DNA reads TGTGCCAGCAGTTCCGGGACAGGGGTCTATGGCTACACCTTC. This translates into CASSSGTGVYGYTF.

This chain joins TRBV6-5 and TRBJ1-2; D is ambiguous. Trimming removed 5 bases from V and 8 bases from J, with 9 bases in between. Germline V gene data show CDR1 as MNHEY and CDR2 as SVGAGI. The CDR3 totals 11 residues. CDR3 loop: CASSAGGGYTF. CDR3 DNA: TGTGCCAGCAGTGCCGGAGGCGGCTACACCTTC.

This clone occurred once. This chain connects TRBV19 to TRBJ2-5; D is uncertain. Trimming pared 10 bases from V and 4 bases from J, leaving 13 bases between. The CDR3 sequence is 12 residues long. The germline V gene encodes CDR1 LNHDA and CDR2 SQIVND (reference sequence). This CDR3 is CATNEPGETQYF. CDR3 nucleotide sequence: TGTGCCACTAACGAGCCGGGAGAGACCCAGTACTTC.

This rearrangement joins TRBV5-1 to TRBJ2-7, with unresolved D. Trimming removed 0 bases from V and 0 bases from J, with 10 bases in between. This CDR3 is 15 amino acids long. Per the germline V gene, CDR1 is SGHRS and CDR2 is YFSETQ. The CDR3 protein is CASSLEWPNSYEQYF. DNA for the CDR3: TGCGCCAGCAGCTTGGAATGGCCAAACTCCTACGAGCAGTACTTC.

Only one count was recorded for this clone. The rearrangement joins TRBV30 to TRBJ1-2, with D perhaps matching TRBD1 (5 bases). Germline V CDR1 and CDR2: GTSNPN, SVGIG (reference sequence). The V and J ends lost 4 bases and 7 bases respectively, with 13 bases between them. The CDR3 contains 12 residues. The CDR3 DNA reads as TGTGCCTGGATCGGGGGGGGATCTGGCTACACCTTC. Its protein is CAWIGGGSGYTF.

This sequence joins TRBV30 and TRBJ1-2, with D uncertain. Germline CDR1 reads GTSNPN; CDR2 reads SVGIG (reference sequence). This CDR3 region has 13 residues. V was shortened by 0 bases and J by 5 bases, with 10 bases between the two germline ends. In DNA form, the CDR3 reads TGTGCCTGGAGTGTCCGGGATCTTTATGGCTACACCTTC. This gives the protein CAWSVRDLYGYTF.

This clone occurred a few times. The chain links TRBV2 to TRBJ1-5; D not certain. CDR1 SNHLY and CDR2 FYNNEI come from the germline V gene. The V and J ends lost 2 bases and 6 bases respectively, with 17 bases between them. The CDR3 totals 16 residues. This chain's CDR3 is CASSENGPGGSQPQHF. The CDR3 DNA reads as TGTGCCAGCAGTGAAAACGGCCCGGGCGGGAGTCAGCCCCAGCATTTT.

The chain recombines TRBV2 with TRBJ2-3, with 7 bases that match TRBD1. CDR3 length equals 15 residues. Per the germline V gene, CDR1 is SNHLY and CDR2 is FYNNEI. Unmatched junction bases numbered 5, after V lost 1 base and J lost 4 bases. The CDR3 loop is CASSEGTGGSDTQYF. Written as DNA, the CDR3 is TGTGCCAGCAGTGAAGGGACAGGTGGGTCAGATACGCAGTATTTT.

The gene calls are TRBV21-1 and TRBJ2-5; the table's D call, TRBD2, has no DNA check behind it. TRBV21-1 is reported as a pseudogene. The CDR3 loop spans 15 amino acids. CDR3 nucleotides: TGTGCCAGCAGCAAAGCGGCCACGGGAGGGGAGACCCAGTACTTC. Translating gives CASSKAATGGETQYF.

This chain links TRBV27 with TRBJ2-7; D gene ambiguous. The V end was cut by 4 bases, the J end by 3 bases, with 10 bases between. This CDR3 is built from 13 residues. CDR1 and CDR2 (germline): MNHEY, SMNVEV (reference sequence). The CDR3 nucleotides are TGTGCCAGCAGTTCTGGCGGATACTACGAGCAGTACTTC. This encodes CASSSGGYYEQYF.

The chain links TRBV28 to TRBJ2-1; a possible D gene is TRBD1 (5 bases). CDR3 length: 12 residues. Trimming removed 2 bases at V and 9 bases at J, with 8 bases between. Germline V gene data show CDR1 as MDHEN and CDR2 as SYDVKM. This CDR3 is CASSLRGVEQFF. CDR3 in DNA: TGTGCCAGCAGTTTAAGGGGTGTTGAGCAGTTCTTC.

This clone was detected a few times. The rearrangement uses TRBV19 and TRBJ2-7, with 8 bases that match TRBD1. The J segment lost 2 bases and the V segment lost 6 bases, leaving 0 bases of the junction unmatched. Per the germline V gene, CDR1 is LNHDA and CDR2 is SQIVND (reference sequence). The CDR3 has 12 amino acids. CDR3 sequence: CASRTGAYEQYF. CDR3 nucleotides: TGTGCCAGTAGGACAGGGGCCTACGAGCAGTACTTC. The variable domain in full, completed from reference TRBV19 and TRBJ2-7, reads DGGITQSPKYLFRKEGQNVTLSCEQNLNHDAMYWYRQDPGQGLRLIYYSQIVNDFQKGDIAEGYSVSREKKESFPLTVTSAQKNPTAFYLCASRTGAYEQYFGPGTRLTVT.

The V gene is TRBV5-6, the J gene TRBJ1-6, with TRBD1 identical over 7 bases. In germline, CDR1 is SGHDT, CDR2 YYEEEE. The length of the CDR3 is 15 residues. Trimming cost V 2 bases and J 10 bases; bases outside gene matches: 9. Here the CDR3 DNA reads TGTGCCAGCAGCTTAAGTGCGGGGACAGCCTCACCCCTCCACTTT. This translates into CASSLSAGTASPLHF. Full variable domain (rest looked up from reference TRBV5-6 and TRBJ1-6): DAGVTQSPTHLIKTRGQQVTLRCSPKSGHDTVSWYQQALGQGPQFIFQYYEEEERQRGNFPDRFSGHQFPNYSSELNVNALLLGDSALYLCASSLSAGTASPLHFGNGTRLTVT.

The chain combines TRBV7-9 with TRBJ1-5; D ambiguous. The V gene's germline CDR1 is SEHNR and CDR2 FQNEAQ (reference sequence). V lost 4 bases, J lost 1 base, and 8 bases lay in between. The CDR3 runs 14 residues. The CDR3 is CASSSIQSNQPQHF. CDR3 nucleotide sequence: TGTGCCAGCAGCTCCATACAGAGCAATCAGCCCCAGCATTTT.

The V call is TRBV5-1, the J call TRBJ2-3, with 8 bases that match TRBD1. Germline V gene sequence: CDR1 SGHRS, CDR2 YFSETQ. This CDR3 spans 15 amino acids. The junction had 5 bases not matched to a gene; V was cut back by 4 bases and J by 1 base. The CDR3 reads CASSMGQAGTDTQYF. DNA for the CDR3: TGCGCCAGCAGCATGGGACAGGCCGGCACAGATACGCAGTATTTT.

This clone was observed a handful of times. V gene TRBV6-6 combines with J gene TRBJ1-1, with 12 positions matching TRBD1. Trimming at V came to 4 bases and at J to 3 bases, leaving 6 bases not matched to a gene. Per germline, CDR1 MNHNY and CDR2 SVGAGI (reference sequence). The CDR3 loop spans 16 amino acids. The CDR3 DNA sequence: TGTGCCAGCAGTTCGGGGACAGGGGGCCTGTACACTGAAGCTTTCTTT. It yields the protein CASSSGTGGLYTEAFF.